This T cell receptor (beta chain) was retrieved from a study of cytomegalovirus exposure and HLA in healthy donors. Study-level points and caveats: In vitro experiments confirmed that a few CMV-associated chains were specific for CMV antigens. Accurate prediction of HLA-A and HLA-B alleles (for most subjects) was reportedly achieved from TCR beta sequences.

Concerning this clone: Its antigen is undetermined.

Trimming took off 0 bases at V and 3 bases at J, with 18 bases between the two ends. This CDR3 is 17 amino acids long. Germline V gives CDR1 MNHEY, CDR2 SMNVEV (reference sequence). PCR employed 60 Vbeta and 13 Jbeta primers. The protocol was immunoSEQ multiplex PCR, while the TCRdb copy is restricted to in-frame clones and leaves out a portion. The sample has roughly 120,000 clones, roughly 82% seen once. This chain connects TRBV27 to TRBJ2-7; the D gene is possibly TRBD1 (5 bases). What was sequenced was PBMCs. The TCR sequence derives from a male donor in good health and CMV-seropositive. The CDR3 DNA reads as TGTGCCAGCAGTTTATCCCTAGGTCTAGGGGTTAGCTACGAGCAGTACTTC. The encoded protein is CASSLSLGLGVSYEQYF.